These 25 T cell receptor beta chains were all obtained from the same sample, sequenced in a study of response to subunit inactivated influenza vaccine. TCRdb passed the RT-PCR reads through MiXCR, listing each CDR3 protein once. The sample carries hundreds of thousands of distinct CDR3 sequences, approximately 7.7% recorded once. The sample was PBMCs from blood, taken 23 months after vaccination. Receptor source: a man aged 50-75 years who received an inactivated influenza vaccine.

The chain links TRBV5-6 to TRBJ2-7; 8 bases are shared with TRBD1. Germline V lookup: CDR1 SGHDT, CDR2 YYEEEE. This CDR3 is built from 16 residues. J lost 1 base, V lost 3 bases, and 9 bases had no gene match. The CDR3 region is CASSSGQGKPSYEQYF. The CDR3 region has the DNA TGTGCCAGCAGCTCCGGACAGGGAAAACCTTCCTACGAGCAGTACTTC.

V usage is TRBV10-3 and J usage is TRBJ2-3, with 7 bases matching TRBD2. V lost 6 bases and J lost 2; bases outside the gene matches: 8. CDR3 length: 15 amino acids. CDR1 is ENHRY and CDR2 is SYGVKD in the germline V gene. This CDR3 reads CAISTERGLTDTQYF. The CDR3 DNA reads as TGTGCCATCAGCACAGAGCGGGGCCTCACAGATACGCAGTATTTT.

The chain carries TRBV4-3 and TRBJ2-3, with unresolved D. The CDR3 is made up of 15 amino acids. V lost 0 bases, J lost 6 bases, and 13 bases lay in between. Germline CDR1 LGHNA, CDR2 YSLEER. CDR3 residues: CASSQDLVSADTQYF. CDR3 DNA sequence: TGCGCCAGCAGCCAAGATCTGGTGTCGGCGGATACGCAGTATTTT.

The chain recombines TRBV7-6 with TRBJ2-1; TRBD2 matches at 9 bases. The ends lost 1 base at V and 3 bases at J; junction bases unmatched: 7. The CDR3 extends over 17 amino acids. The germline CDR1 and CDR2 sequences are SGHVS and FNYEAQ. The CDR3 sequence is CASSLEVAGAGYNEQFF. CDR3 bases: TGTGCCAGCAGCTTAGAGGTAGCGGGAGCGGGCTACAATGAGCAGTTCTTC.

This clonotype was counted a few times. The genes are TRBV5-6 and TRBJ2-6; the D is unclear. CDR1 is SGHDT, CDR2 YYEEEE, per germline. Trimming removed 1 base from V and 4 bases from J, with 6 bases in between. CDR3 size: 14 residues. The DNA of the CDR3 is TGTGCCAGCAGCTTGCAAGGCGGGGCCAACGTCCTGACTTTC. Residues: CASSLQGGANVLTF.

This clonotype was observed a handful of times. The chain uses TRBV4-2 and TRBJ2-6; either TRBD1 or TRBD2 may fit D (5 bases each). Germline loops: CDR1 LGHNA, CDR2 YNFKEQ. The CDR3 is made up of 19 amino acids. V lost 5 bases and J 2 bases, leaving 22 bases between the germline ends. The CDR3 loop reads CASSETPGRSYTGANVLTF. The CDR3 nucleotides read TGTGCCAGCAGCGAAACACCGGGACGGAGCTATACTGGGGCCAACGTCCTGACTTTC.

In this sample, this clonotype turned up a few times. This chain uses TRBV10-3 with TRBJ1-3; D is ambiguous. CDR3 size: 15 residues. Trimming took off 6 bases at V and 0 bases at J, with 12 bases between the two ends. Per germline, CDR1 ENHRY and CDR2 SYGVKD. The CDR3 DNA sequence: TGTGCCATCAGGGGCGACTTAAGCTCTGGAAACACCATATATTTT. Encoded protein: CAIRGDLSSGNTIYF.

The rearrangement uses TRBV12-3 or TRBV12-4 and TRBJ2-2, with no clear D. V was cut by 3 bases and J by 2 bases, with 10 bases left in between. The CDR3 contains 15 residues. CDR3 region: CASSFVGFNTGELFF. The DNA of the CDR3 is TGTGCCAGCAGTTTTGTGGGGTTTAACACCGGGGAGCTGTTTTTT.

The chain employs TRBV7-2 and TRBJ2-7, with D perhaps TRBD1 (6 bases). The CDR3 loop spans 13 amino acids. Germline CDR1 SGHTA, CDR2 FQGNSA. V lost 1 base, J lost 5 bases, and 9 bases lay in between. As DNA, the CDR3 is TGTGCCAGCAGCTTAGTGGGGGCGAACGAGCAGTACTTC. Amino acids: CASSLVGANEQYF.

The chain links TRBV6-1 to TRBJ1-4; 8 nucleotides match TRBD1. The CDR3 sequence is 14 residues long. From germline, CDR1 is MNHNS and CDR2 SASEGT. V shed 6 bases and J 8 bases; nucleotides not matched to a gene: 8. CDR3 coding DNA: TGTGCCAGCAGGGAGACAGGGGCTGGGGAAAAACTGTTTTTT. It encodes CASRETGAGEKLFF.

This clonotype showed up just a few times. The rearrangement links TRBV5-5 to TRBJ2-2; D gene uncertain. Trimming cost V 0 bases and J 3 bases, with 9 bases left between them. Germline CDR1 and CDR2: SGHKS and YYEKEE (reference sequence). CDR3 size: 15 residues. DNA of the CDR3: TGTGCCAGCAGCTTGGCCAGCAGTCACACCGGGGAGCTGTTTTTT. Encoded protein: CASSLASSHTGELFF.

A few counts support this clonotype. V usage is TRBV5-1 and J usage is TRBJ1-1, with D perhaps matching TRBD1 (6 bases). Germline V gene sequence: CDR1 SGHRS, CDR2 YFSETQ. The CDR3 consists of 17 residues. V was trimmed by 0 bases and J by 2 bases, leaving 17 bases between them. As DNA, the CDR3 is TGCGCCAGCAGCTTGGACGTTTGGGGGCAGCCCAACACTGAAGCTTTCTTT. Residues: CASSLDVWGQPNTEAFF.

This clonotype came up a few times. V and J are TRBV7-9 and TRBJ1-1, with a tentative D call TRBD1 (5 bases). The CDR3 runs 15 residues. Trimming left V 6 bases short and J 1 base short, with 15 bases between. Germline-derived CDR1 and CDR2 are SEHNR and FQNEAQ (reference sequence). CDR3 amino acids: CASRLPKTGNTEAFF. CDR3 coding DNA: TGTGCCAGCAGACTACCTAAAACAGGGAACACTGAAGCTTTCTTT.

V gene TRBV7-2 combines with J gene TRBJ2-7, with TRBD2 identical over 10 bases. J was trimmed by 6 bases and V by 5 bases; bases with no gene match: 4. The CDR3 has 13 amino acids. CDR1 is SGHTA and CDR2 is FQGNSA in the germline V gene. For the CDR3, the DNA is TGTGCCAGCAGCGCCCTAGCGGGAGCCGAGCAGTACTTC. Translated, it gives CASSALAGAEQYF.

J is TRBJ1-2 and V is TRBV6-5, with 7 positions matching TRBD1. The germline gives CDR1 MNHEY, CDR2 SVGAGI. After removal of 0 bases from V and 9 bases from J, the junction contained 7 bases not matched to a gene. The CDR3 consists of 14 residues. The CDR3 coding sequence is TGTGCCAGCAGTTACTCTAACAGGGGAGCGAGCTACACCTTC. Protein product: CASSYSNRGASYTF.

This clonotype came up a few times. The chain combines TRBV3-1 with TRBJ2-1; TRBD2 matches at 8 bases. The CDR3 runs 16 residues. Looked up from germline, CDR1 is LGHDT and CDR2 is YNNKEL (reference sequence). Trimming cost V 1 base and J 7 bases; bases outside gene matches: 9. Here the CDR3 DNA reads TGTGCCAGCAGCCAAGGGACGGGAGGGTCGCCGAATGAGCAGTTCTTC. Protein: CASSQGTGGSPNEQFF.

This sequence joins TRBV6-2 or TRBV6-3 and TRBJ1-1; D may be TRBD1 (5 bases). V lost 2 bases and J 7 bases, leaving 14 bases between the germline ends. The V gene's germline CDR1 is MNHEY and CDR2 SVGEGT. This CDR3 has 14 residues. CDR3 loop: CASSYRPGLSEAFF. Written as DNA, the CDR3 is TGTGCCAGCAGTTACCGACCAGGGTTGAGTGAAGCTTTCTTT.

In its sample, this clonotype was seen many times. The chain uses TRBV6-2 or TRBV6-3 and TRBJ1-2; D uncertain. V lost 4 bases and J lost 8, with 17 bases in between. The CDR3 runs to 14 residues. Looked up from germline, CDR1 is MNHEY and CDR2 is SVGEGT. The CDR3 coding sequence is TGTGCCAGCAGTTCTCCGGGCTTTCTTATCGGCTACACCTTC. It codes for CASSSPGFLIGYTF.

This clonotype showed up many times. One end of the junction is discordant with germline, which a read error may explain. The gene calls are TRBV5-1 and TRBJ2-7, with 8 nucleotides matching TRBD2. The CDR3 spans 15 residues. Germline V gene data show CDR1 as SGHRS and CDR2 as YFSETQ. The CDR3: CASSLEAGGSYEQYF. For the CDR3, the DNA is TGTGCCAGCAGCTTAGAGGCGGGAGGTTCTTACGAGCAGTACTTC. Full variable domain (remainder filled in from reference TRBV5-1 and TRBJ2-7): KAGVTQTPRYLIKTRGQQVTLSCSPISGHRSVSWYQQTPGQGLQFLFEYFSETQRNKGNFPGRFSGRQFSNSRSEMNVSTLELGDSALYLCASSLEAGGSYEQYFGPGTRLTVT.

This chain links TRBV18 with TRBJ1-5; a possible D gene is TRBD1 (5 bases). CDR1 and CDR2 from the germline V gene are KGHSH and LQKENI. V lost 8 bases and J 4 bases, leaving 12 bases between the germline ends. The CDR3 is 13 amino acids. CDR3 in amino acids: CASGSGQNQPQHF. The CDR3 region has the DNA TGTGCCAGCGGGTCAGGACAAAATCAGCCCCAGCATTTT.

The gene calls are TRBV28 and TRBJ2-5, with D tentatively TRBD1 (5 bases). The germline V gene encodes CDR1 MDHEN and CDR2 SYDVKM. The CDR3 is made up of 17 amino acids. Trimming left V 2 bases short and J 7 bases short, with 23 bases between. For the CDR3, the DNA is TGTGCCAGCAGTTTAGCCCTGGGAAGGGGTGACTTGGGGACCCAGTACTTC. Protein: CASSLALGRGDLGTQYF.

This clonotype was seen at least ten times. The rearrangement links TRBV4-2 to TRBJ1-4; D is unclear. CDR1 and CDR2 (germline): LGHNA, YNFKEQ. V was cut by 3 bases and J by 2 bases, with 13 bases left in between. This CDR3 is built from 16 residues. CDR3 amino acids: CASSQGEAATNEKLFF. For the CDR3, the DNA is TGTGCCAGCAGCCAGGGTGAGGCAGCCACTAATGAAAAACTGTTTTTT.

This clonotype was observed a few times. The V and J genes are TRBV7-3 and TRBJ2-3; D gene uncertain. Trimming took 0 bases from V and 5 from J, leaving 6 bases between them. This CDR3 has 13 residues. Germline loops: CDR1 SGHTA, CDR2 FQGTGA. For the CDR3, the DNA is TGTGCCAGCAGCTTAACGAGTATAGATACGCAGTATTTT. Translation gives CASSLTSIDTQYF.

A few counts support this clonotype. This chain joins TRBV2 and TRBJ2-7; TRBD1 might be the D (6 bases). The CDR3 has 13 amino acids. Germline CDR1 is SNHLY and CDR2 is FYNNEI. Trimming took 7 bases from V and 2 from J, leaving 12 bases between them. CDR3 sequence: CASKTGTPYEQYF. In DNA form, the CDR3 reads TGTGCCAGCAAAACAGGGACCCCCTACGAGCAGTACTTC.

Ten or more counts support this clonotype. The chain is built from TRBV11-2 and TRBJ1-1; 11 bases agree with TRBD1. The germline V gene has CDR1 SGHAT and CDR2 FQNNGV. V trimming: 4 bases; J trimming: 3 bases; junction bases outside the gene matches: 16. CDR3 length: 19 amino acids. CDR3 nucleotides: TGTGCCAGCAGCTCGAGGAGCCTCGGACAGGGGGCGGTTGACACTGAAGCTTTCTTT. Translating gives CASSSRSLGQGAVDTEAFF.